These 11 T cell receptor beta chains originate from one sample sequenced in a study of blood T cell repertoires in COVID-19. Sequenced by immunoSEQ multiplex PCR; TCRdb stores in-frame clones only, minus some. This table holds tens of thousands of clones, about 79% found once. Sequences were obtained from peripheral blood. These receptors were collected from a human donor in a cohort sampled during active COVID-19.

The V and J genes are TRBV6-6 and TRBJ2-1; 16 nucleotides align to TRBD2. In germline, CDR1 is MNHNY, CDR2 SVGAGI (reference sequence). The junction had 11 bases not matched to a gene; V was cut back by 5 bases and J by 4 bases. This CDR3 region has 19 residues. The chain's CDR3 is CASSLSGLAGGGGYNEQFF. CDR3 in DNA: TGTGCCAGCAGTCTCTCGGGACTAGCGGGAGGGGGGGGTTACAATGAGCAGTTCTTC.

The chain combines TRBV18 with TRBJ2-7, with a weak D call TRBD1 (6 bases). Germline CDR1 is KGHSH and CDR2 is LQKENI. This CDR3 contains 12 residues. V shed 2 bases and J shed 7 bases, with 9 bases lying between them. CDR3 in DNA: TGTGCCAGCTCACCAAACAGGGATGAGCAGTACTTC. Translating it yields CASSPNRDEQYF.

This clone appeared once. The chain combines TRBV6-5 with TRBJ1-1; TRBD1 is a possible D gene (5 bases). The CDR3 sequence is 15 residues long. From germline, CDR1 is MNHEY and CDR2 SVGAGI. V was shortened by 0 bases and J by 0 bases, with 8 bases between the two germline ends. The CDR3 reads CASSYSLTVNTEAFF. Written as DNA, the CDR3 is TGTGCCAGCAGTTACTCGCTGACAGTGAACACTGAAGCTTTCTTT.

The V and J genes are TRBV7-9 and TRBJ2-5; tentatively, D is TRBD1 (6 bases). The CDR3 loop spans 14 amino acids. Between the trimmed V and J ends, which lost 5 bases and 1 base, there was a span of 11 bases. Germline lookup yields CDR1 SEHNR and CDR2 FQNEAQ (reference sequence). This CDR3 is CASSLGTPQETQYF. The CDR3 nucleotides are TGTGCCAGCAGCCTTGGGACACCCCAAGAGACCCAGTACTTC.

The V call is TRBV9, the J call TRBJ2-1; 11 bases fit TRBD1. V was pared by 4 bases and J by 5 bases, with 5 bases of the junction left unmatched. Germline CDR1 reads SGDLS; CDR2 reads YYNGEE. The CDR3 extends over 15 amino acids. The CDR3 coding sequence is TGTGCCAGCAGCTCACCGGGACAGGGGGACAATGAGCAGTTCTTC. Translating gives CASSSPGQGDNEQFF.

Here the CDR3 DNA reads TGTGCCAGCTCATTTGGACAGGGGGCGGCTGGAAACACCATATATTTT. It specifies CASSFGQGAAGNTIYF. V is TRBV18 and J is TRBJ1-3; 11 nucleotides align to TRBD1. CDR3 length equals 16 residues. Per germline, CDR1 KGHSH and CDR2 LQKENI. V shed 5 bases and J 2 bases; nucleotides not matched to a gene: 5.

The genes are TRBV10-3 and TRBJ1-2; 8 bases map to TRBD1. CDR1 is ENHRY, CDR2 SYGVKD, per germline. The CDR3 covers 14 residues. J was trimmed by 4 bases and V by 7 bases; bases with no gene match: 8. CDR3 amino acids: CAITDTGGGYGYTF. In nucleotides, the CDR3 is TGTGCCATCACCGATACAGGGGGGGGCTATGGCTACACCTTC.

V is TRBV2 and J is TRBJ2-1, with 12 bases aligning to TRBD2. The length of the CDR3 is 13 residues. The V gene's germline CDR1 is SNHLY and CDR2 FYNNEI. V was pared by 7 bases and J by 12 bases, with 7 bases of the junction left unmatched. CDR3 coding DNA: TGTGCCAGCAACCTAGCGGGAGGGCAGGGGCAGTTCTTC. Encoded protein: CASNLAGGQGQFF.

In DNA, the CDR3 is TGTGCCAGCAGCTTAACCAAAAATGAGCAGTTCTTC. Amino acid sequence: CASSLTKNEQFF. The J gene is TRBJ2-1, the V gene TRBV7-3; no firm D call. This CDR3 contains 12 residues. Trimming left V 0 bases short and J 7 bases short, with 4 bases between. Germline V gene lookup returns CDR1 SGHTA and CDR2 FQGTGA.

CDR3 in amino acids: CASSGGLNYGYTF. In DNA, the CDR3 is TGCGCCAGCAGCGGCGGGTTGAACTATGGCTACACCTTC. The chain uses TRBV5-1 and TRBJ1-2; D call uncertain. Germline V CDR1 and CDR2: SGHRS, YFSETQ. The V and J ends lost 4 bases and 2 bases respectively, with 9 bases between them. The CDR3 has 13 amino acids.

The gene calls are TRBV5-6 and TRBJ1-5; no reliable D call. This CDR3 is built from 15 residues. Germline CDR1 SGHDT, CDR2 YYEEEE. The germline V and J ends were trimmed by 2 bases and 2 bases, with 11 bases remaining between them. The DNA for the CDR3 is TGTGCCAGCAGCTTTAGGGAGGCAGGCAATCAGCCCCAGCATTTT. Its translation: CASSFREAGNQPQHF.